Each of the 14 T cell receptor beta chains below was sequenced from the same sample in a study of blood T cell repertoires in COVID-19. TCRdb keeps only in-frame clones here, not all; method: immunoSEQ multiplex PCR. This sample has about 46,000 clones, with around 89% found just once. The sample was peripheral blood. Source of these receptors: a man aged 45-65 years with active COVID-19.

The V call is TRBV6-5, the J call TRBJ2-5; 8 nucleotides agree with TRBD2. CDR3 length: 15 amino acids. Per germline, CDR1 MNHEY and CDR2 SVGAGI. Trimming cost V 0 bases and J 1 base; bases outside gene matches: 1. The chain's CDR3 is CASSYSAGGQETQYF. The CDR3 DNA is TGTGCCAGCAGTTACTCGGCGGGGGGCCAAGAGACCCAGTACTTC.

This clone has just a few counts. The J gene is TRBJ1-5, the V gene TRBV6-2 or TRBV6-3, with D perhaps matching TRBD1 (5 bases). V was cut by 4 bases and J by 5 bases, with 12 bases left in between. In germline, CDR1 is MNHEY, CDR2 SVGEGT. The CDR3 is 14 residues long. In DNA form, the CDR3 reads TGTGCCAGCAGTTCCACGGGGGGGTATCAGCCCCAGCATTTT. Translating it yields CASSSTGGYQPQHF.

The chain recombines TRBV2 with TRBJ2-1; 9 positions match TRBD2. Germline CDR1 is SNHLY and CDR2 is FYNNEI. CDR3 size: 19 residues. Trimming cost V 2 bases and J 0 bases; bases outside gene matches: 11. CDR3 sequence reads: CASSERTSEPGHSYNEQFF. The CDR3 nucleotides read TGTGCCAGCAGTGAAAGGACTAGCGAGCCCGGACACTCCTACAATGAGCAGTTCTTC.

V is TRBV5-1 and J is TRBJ2-2; D call uncertain. CDR3 length equals 14 residues. Trimming removed 3 bases from V and 3 bases from J, with 9 bases in between. Germline values: CDR1 SGHRS, CDR2 YFSETQ. CDR3 DNA: TGCGCCAGCAGCTCTTCATCAGACACCGGGGAGCTGTTTTTT. Its protein is CASSSSSDTGELFF.

CDR3 sequence reads: CASGPFLRTDTQYF. CDR3 DNA: TGTGCCAGCGGGCCCTTCCTCAGGACAGATACGCAGTATTTT. The J gene is TRBJ2-3, the V gene TRBV11-2; no firm D call. This CDR3 contains 14 residues. CDR1 is SGHAT, CDR2 FQNNGV, per germline. V lost 8 bases and J lost 3, with 15 bases in between.

The J gene is TRBJ2-7, the V gene TRBV7-2, with 8 bases identical to TRBD1. CDR3 size: 16 residues. Germline loops: CDR1 SGHTA, CDR2 FQGNSA. With V trimmed by 1 base and J by 7 bases, 12 bases remained unmatched. The CDR3 reads CASSLDLATGVQEQYF. The CDR3 DNA reads as TGTGCCAGCAGCTTAGATCTTGCGACAGGGGTTCAAGAGCAGTACTTC. Supplemented by reference TRBV7-2 and TRBJ2-7, the full variable domain reads GAGVSQSPSNKVTEKGKDVELRCDPISGHTALYWYRQSLGQGLEFLIYFQGNSAPDKSGLPSDRFSAERTGGSVSTLTIQRTQQEDSAVYLCASSLDLATGVQEQYFGPGTRLTVT.

The chain uses TRBV19 and TRBJ2-5, with 13 nucleotides matching TRBD2. The ends lost 4 bases at V and 0 bases at J; junction bases unmatched: 8. The germline gives CDR1 LNHDA, CDR2 SQIVND (reference sequence). The CDR3 sequence is 18 residues long. The CDR3 bases are TGTGCCAGTAGTAAAAGACTAGCGGGGGGCGGGTACCAAGAGACCCAGTACTTC. Amino acid sequence: CASSKRLAGGGYQETQYF.

The chain joins TRBV10-3 to TRBJ2-3, with 13 positions matching TRBD2. Germline V lookup: CDR1 ENHRY, CDR2 SYGVKD. CDR3 length: 14 amino acids. J lost 4 bases, V lost 10 bases, and 5 bases had no gene match. The chain's CDR3 is CATGTSGDPDTQYF. The CDR3 region has the DNA TGTGCCACCGGGACTAGCGGGGACCCAGATACGCAGTATTTT.

The chain uses TRBV5-1 and TRBJ1-1; D is perhaps TRBD1 (5 bases). The CDR3 has 15 amino acids. CDR1 is SGHRS and CDR2 is YFSETQ in the germline V gene. V was pared by 4 bases and J by 2 bases, with 15 bases between. The CDR3, as DNA: TGCGCCAGCAGCCCTTTATCGACAGACAACACTGAAGCTTTCTTT. Amino acid sequence: CASSPLSTDNTEAFF.

V is TRBV12-3 or TRBV12-4 and J is TRBJ1-5, with D perhaps matching TRBD1 (6 bases). The CDR3 consists of 13 residues. V was shortened by 2 bases and J by 5 bases, with 7 bases between the two germline ends. The CDR3 DNA reads as TGTGCCAGCAGTTTATCAGGGGATCAGCCCCAGCATTTT. Protein product: CASSLSGDQPQHF.

J is TRBJ1-1 and V is TRBV28; D ambiguous. This CDR3 is 12 amino acids long. V dropped 4 bases and J dropped 10 bases, with 13 bases sitting between them. The V gene's germline CDR1 is MDHEN and CDR2 SYDVKM. In DNA form, the CDR3 reads TGTGCCAGCAGTTCCGGACTAAAAGGAGCTTTCTTT. This translates into CASSSGLKGAFF.

The chain couples TRBV30 to TRBJ1-6, with D tentatively TRBD1 (6 bases). This CDR3 region has 14 residues. CDR1 and CDR2 from the germline V gene are GTSNPN and SVGIG (reference sequence). V was clipped by 0 bases and J by 7 bases, with 10 bases between them. This chain's CDR3 is CAWSVWGPNSPLHF. The CDR3 DNA sequence: TGTGCCTGGAGTGTTTGGGGGCCGAATTCACCCCTCCACTTT.

The V call is TRBV18, the J call TRBJ1-4; D is perhaps TRBD1 (5 bases). The V gene lost 2 bases and the J gene lost 8 bases, with 15 bases spanning the gap. There are 15 residues in the CDR3. From germline, CDR1 is KGHSH and CDR2 LQKENI. The CDR3: CASSPSGQGGEKLFF. DNA for the CDR3: TGTGCCAGCTCACCATCGGGGCAGGGAGGAGAAAAACTGTTTTTT.

The chain carries TRBV11-2 and TRBJ2-1; D not resolved. Germline V gene lookup returns CDR1 SGHAT and CDR2 FQNNGV. The V gene lost 5 bases and the J gene lost 8 bases, with 13 bases spanning the gap. This CDR3 has 13 amino acids. The CDR3 region is CASSRTNWDEQFF. CDR3 nucleotide sequence: TGTGCCAGCAGCCGAACTAATTGGGATGAGCAGTTCTTC.